This passage covers 26 T cell receptor beta chains from one sample sequenced in a study of beta chain features in type 1 diabetes. As every portion of the isolated RNA was reverse transcribed, the sequencing read expressed TCRB transcripts. Sequencing was performed with immunoSEQ multiplex PCR; in TCRdb, only in-frame clones are kept and a portion is missing. The repertoire includes just over 450,000 clones, over 25% of them detected once, and around 0.065% sits in the top ten. Sequenced input: naive CD4+ T cells from blood. These TCRs come from a man aged 18 to 30 in good health.

This clone was seen a handful of times. The CDR3: CAWSGQLSNQPQHF. In DNA, the CDR3 is TGTGCCTGGAGTGGGCAGCTTAGCAATCAGCCCCAGCATTTT. The rearrangement joins TRBV30 to TRBJ1-5; D call uncertain. The CDR3 loop spans 14 amino acids. Per the germline V gene, CDR1 is GTSNPN and CDR2 is SVGIG (reference sequence). V was clipped by 1 base and J by 0 bases, with 7 bases between them.

This chain links TRBV19 with TRBJ2-1, with 8 nucleotides matching TRBD1. Germline assignment: CDR1 LNHDA and CDR2 SQIVND (reference sequence). V was pared by 5 bases and J by 7 bases, with 4 bases of the junction left unmatched. The CDR3 consists of 13 residues. The CDR3 DNA is TGTGCCAGTAGTGACAGGGGTTTGAATGAGCAGTTCTTC. It is translated as CASSDRGLNEQFF.

In this sample, this clone turned up a few times. The chain combines TRBV7-9 with TRBJ2-3; possible D gene TRBD2, 5 bases. The CDR3 contains 15 residues. Germline values: CDR1 SEHNR, CDR2 FQNEAQ (reference sequence). Trimming pared 5 bases from V and 0 bases from J, leaving 12 bases between. Here the CDR3 DNA reads TGTGCCAGCAGCGCGTTAGCGTCAAGCACAGATACGCAGTATTTT. This translates into CASSALASSTDTQYF.

The V and J genes are TRBV7-3 and TRBJ2-1; 12 bases agree with TRBD2. V shed 5 bases, J shed 7 bases, and the junction held 6 bases outside the gene matches. Germline V lookup: CDR1 SGHTA, CDR2 FQGTGA. This CDR3 contains 15 residues. In nucleotides, the CDR3 is TGTGCCAGCAGCCTGACTAGCGGGAGTAGGAATGAGCAGTTCTTC. It encodes CASSLTSGSRNEQFF.

This CDR3 reads CASPGTSGNDEQFF. CDR3 bases: TGTGCCAGTCCCGGGACTAGCGGGAACGATGAGCAGTTCTTC. V is TRBV2 and J is TRBJ2-1; TRBD2 aligns across 13 bases. The CDR3 runs 14 residues. After removal of 9 bases from V and 8 bases from J, the junction contained 7 bases not matched to a gene. Germline values: CDR1 SNHLY, CDR2 FYNNEI.

The J gene is TRBJ2-3, the V gene TRBV7-9; D is tentatively TRBD1 or TRBD2 (6 bases each). From germline, CDR1 is SEHNR and CDR2 FQNEAQ (reference sequence). The CDR3 contains 14 residues. Trimming took off 4 bases at V and 2 bases at J, with 10 bases between the two ends. The CDR3 sequence is CASSSRGVTDTQYF. The DNA for the CDR3 is TGTGCCAGCAGCTCTAGGGGGGTCACAGATACGCAGTATTTT.

This chain connects TRBV28 to TRBJ2-5, with D unclear. The J call may be incorrect, as the DNA end agrees better with TRBJ2-7. The CDR3 runs to 13 residues. Germline CDR1 MDHEN, CDR2 SYDVKM. The CDR3 is CASSLNPSYEQYF. CDR3 sequence (DNA): TGTGCCAGCAGTTTAAACCCCTCCTACGAGCAGTACTTC.

This chain links TRBV5-1 with TRBJ1-2; possible D gene TRBD1, 5 bases. Germline V gene lookup returns CDR1 SGHRS and CDR2 YFSETQ. The CDR3 is 15 amino acids. Trimming removed 4 bases from V and 0 bases from J, with 13 bases in between. DNA of the CDR3: TGCGCCAGCAGCCTGGCAGGGCTCACTAACTATGGCTACACCTTC. This translates into CASSLAGLTNYGYTF.

The gene calls are TRBV7-2 and TRBJ1-1, with 9 bases lining up with TRBD1. J gave up 5 bases and V 4 bases, and 11 bases lay outside the gene matches. The CDR3 runs to 16 residues. Germline V gene data show CDR1 as SGHTA and CDR2 as FQGNSA. Here the CDR3 reads CASSSSPQGAGTEAFF. CDR3 DNA sequence: TGTGCCAGCAGCTCCTCCCCACAGGGGGCAGGGACTGAAGCTTTCTTT. The whole variable domain, remainder taken from reference TRBV7-2 and TRBJ1-1, is GAGVSQSPSNKVTEKGKDVELRCDPISGHTALYWYRQSLGQGLEFLIYFQGNSAPDKSGLPSDRFSAERTGGSVSTLTIQRTQQEDSAVYLCASSSSPQGAGTEAFFGQGTRLTVV.

The chain links TRBV5-1 to TRBJ2-7, with 7 bases matching TRBD1. Germline CDR1 is SGHRS and CDR2 is YFSETQ. The CDR3 sequence is 15 residues long. The J segment lost 1 base and the V segment lost 5 bases, leaving 9 bases of the junction unmatched. The CDR3 nucleotides read TGCGCCAGCAGTTCCGGGACAGCCCTTTCCTACGAGCAGTACTTC. As protein: CASSSGTALSYEQYF.

V usage is TRBV2 and J usage is TRBJ1-4; 8 bases agree with TRBD1. The trim removed 5 bases at V and 7 bases at J, leaving 6 bases unmatched. The CDR3 extends over 14 amino acids. Germline V gene lookup returns CDR1 SNHLY and CDR2 FYNNEI. The CDR3 nucleotides are TGTGCCAGCAGTACTTGGACAGGGAGTGAAAAACTGTTTTTT. Residues: CASSTWTGSEKLFF.

The gene calls are TRBV29-1 and TRBJ1-2; D is unresolved. The CDR3 is made up of 14 amino acids. The V and J ends lost 4 bases and 7 bases respectively, with 19 bases between them. Germline values: CDR1 SQVTM, CDR2 ANQGSEA. This CDR3 is CSVVERTPMGGYTF. The CDR3 DNA sequence: TGCAGCGTTGTTGAACGGACTCCGATGGGTGGCTACACCTTC.

This chain joins TRBV29-1 and TRBJ2-5; 7 bases line up with TRBD1. Per germline, CDR1 SQVTM and CDR2 ANQGSEA. The CDR3 runs to 14 residues. The J segment lost 1 base and the V segment lost 6 bases, leaving 8 bases of the junction unmatched. The CDR3 loop is CSVTPGTAQETQYF. CDR3 DNA: TGCAGCGTCACACCCGGGACAGCCCAAGAGACCCAGTACTTC.

This clone was seen once. The CDR3 protein is CASSLLGTSGYEQYF. The CDR3 DNA sequence: TGTGCCAGCAGCTTACTCGGGACTAGCGGCTACGAGCAGTACTTC. V gene TRBV7-2 combines with J gene TRBJ2-7, with TRBD2 matching over 11 bases. The CDR3 consists of 15 residues. J gave up 3 bases and V 2 bases, and 3 bases lay outside the gene matches. The germline V gene encodes CDR1 SGHTA and CDR2 FQGNSA.

CDR3 residues: CASSFSGAPYNEQFF. The CDR3 nucleotides are TGTGCCAGCAGCTTTAGCGGGGCTCCCTACAATGAGCAGTTCTTC. The chain is built from TRBV7-2 and TRBJ2-1, with TRBD2 identical over 8 bases. Germline loops: CDR1 SGHTA, CDR2 FQGNSA. V was pared by 3 bases and J by 2 bases, with 3 bases of the junction left unmatched. The CDR3 sequence is 15 residues long.

The V gene is TRBV4-3, the J gene TRBJ2-2, with unresolved D. Germline V CDR1 and CDR2: LGHNA, YSLEER. V shed 1 base and J shed 4 bases, with 10 bases lying between them. The CDR3 covers 15 residues. CDR3 loop: CASSQVGILTGELFF. The CDR3 DNA reads as TGCGCCAGCAGCCAAGTTGGCATACTCACCGGGGAGCTGTTTTTT.

This sequence joins TRBV30 and TRBJ2-4; D possibly corresponds to TRBD1 (5 bases). The CDR3 length is 16 residues. Trimming shortened V by 0 bases and J by 0 bases, and 12 bases separated the two germline ends. From germline, CDR1 is GTSNPN and CDR2 SVGIG (reference sequence). Here the CDR3 reads CAWSVGDFLAKNIQYF. In DNA, the CDR3 is TGTGCCTGGAGTGTAGGGGATTTTCTAGCCAAAAACATTCAGTACTTC.

The sample holds a few counts of this clone. This rearrangement joins TRBV27 to TRBJ2-7; a possible D gene is TRBD1 (5 bases). V lost 4 bases and J 5 bases, leaving 15 bases between the germline ends. Germline V CDR1 and CDR2: MNHEY, SMNVEV (reference sequence). CDR3 length: 14 amino acids. The CDR3 reads CASSSKGSTDEQYF. In DNA form, the CDR3 reads TGTGCCAGCAGTTCAAAGGGGTCGACCGACGAGCAGTACTTC.

This clone was seen only a few times. This chain connects TRBV7-2 to TRBJ2-7; possibly TRBD1 or TRBD2 for D (5 bases each). Per germline, CDR1 SGHTA and CDR2 FQGNSA. The CDR3 runs 15 residues. V was clipped by 5 bases and J by 5 bases, with 19 bases between them. For the CDR3, the DNA is TGTGCCAGCAGCAGTCTGATCTCGGGGCCCCACGAGCAGTACTTC. Encoded protein: CASSSLISGPHEQYF.

To note about this clone: At one of its ends the junction is not consistent with the germline gene, which may arise from a read error. This chain links TRBV30 with TRBJ1-2; D might be TRBD1 (5 bases). This CDR3 is 14 amino acids long. Germline lookup yields CDR1 GTSNPN and CDR2 SVGIG (reference sequence). For the CDR3, the DNA is TGTGCCTGGAGTGTACTACGGGACGCCGGGTCGGCTGTCTTC. Translating gives CAWSVLRDAGSAVF.

This sequence joins TRBV9 and TRBJ2-6; perhaps D is TRBD1 or TRBD2 (5 bases each). This CDR3 comprises 16 residues. V lost 3 bases and J 0 bases, leaving 10 bases between the germline ends. Germline V CDR1 and CDR2: SGDLS, YYNGEE. The CDR3 protein is CASSAGRNSGANVLTF. Written as DNA, the CDR3 is TGTGCCAGCAGCGCGGGACGGAACTCTGGGGCCAACGTCCTGACTTTC.

This clone was seen a few times. V and J are TRBV29-1 and TRBJ2-1; D tentatively reads TRBD1 or TRBD2 (5 bases each). The CDR3 extends over 13 amino acids. The V end was cut by 1 base, the J end by 14 bases, with 18 bases between. The V gene's germline CDR1 is SQVTM and CDR2 ANQGSEA. CDR3 protein: CSVEAGEGRWEFF. The CDR3 DNA follows: TGCAGCGTTGAAGCCGGAGAGGGGAGATGGGAGTTCTTC.

The gene calls are TRBV7-9 and TRBJ2-1, with D possibly being TRBD2 (6 bases). V was pared by 5 bases and J by 9 bases, with 11 bases between. Looked up from germline, CDR1 is SEHNR and CDR2 is FQNEAQ (reference sequence). The CDR3 sequence is 12 residues long. The CDR3 protein is CASSLRETEQFF. The DNA of the CDR3 is TGTGCCAGCAGCCTCCGGGAGACTGAGCAGTTCTTC.

The V and J genes are TRBV7-9 and TRBJ1-2, with D unclear. Trimming took 0 bases from V and 4 from J, leaving 12 bases between them. The CDR3 loop spans 15 amino acids. Germline-derived CDR1 and CDR2 are SEHNR and FQNEAQ (reference sequence). The CDR3 loop reads CASSLAGVGLYGYTF. The CDR3 DNA reads TGTGCCAGCAGCTTAGCGGGTGTAGGGCTCTATGGCTACACCTTC.

V gene TRBV13 combines with J gene TRBJ2-7; D call uncertain. From germline, CDR1 is PRHDT and CDR2 FYEKMQ (reference sequence). Trimming took 5 bases from V and 0 from J, leaving 11 bases between them. The CDR3 spans 14 residues. The CDR3 sequence is CASSPRHSSYEQYF. The CDR3, as DNA: TGTGCCAGCAGCCCCCGCCACAGCTCCTACGAGCAGTACTTC.

The chain uses TRBV19 and TRBJ2-1; D is perhaps TRBD2 (5 bases). The CDR3 length is 14 residues. Germline CDR1 and CDR2: LNHDA and SQIVND (reference sequence). Trimming cost V 0 bases and J 10 bases, with 13 bases left between them. The CDR3 coding sequence is TGTGCCAGTAGTATAGACCAAGCGTCGGGAGAGCAGTTCTTC. Its translation is CASSIDQASGEQFF. Drawing the rest from reference TRBV19 and TRBJ2-1, the complete variable domain is DGGITQSPKYLFRKEGQNVTLSCEQNLNHDAMYWYRQDPGQGLRLIYYSQIVNDFQKGDIAEGYSVSREKKESFPLTVTSAQKNPTAFYLCASSIDQASGEQFFGPGTRLTVL.